This T cell receptor (beta chain) was recorded in a study of control samples from healthy donors and cancer patients. The protocol was immunoSEQ multiplex PCR, while the TCRdb copy is restricted to in-frame clones and leaves out a portion. The sample consists of about 22,000 clones, 80% to 85% of them appearing once. The CDR3 contains 15 residues. The V end lost 2 bases, the J end lost 0 bases, and 9 bases lay between the germline ends. Germline V gene data show CDR1 as SGDLS and CDR2 as YYNGEE. Sequencing was done on a sample of PBMCs. This TCR derives from a man aged 55 to 70 with colorectal cancer. J is TRBJ1-5 and V is TRBV9, with a weak D call TRBD1 (5 bases). CDR3 in DNA: TGTGCCAGCAGCGTGGGGACCCATAGCAATCAGCCCCAGCATTTT. Its protein product is CASSVGTHSNQPQHF.